These T cell receptor beta chains were read from a single sample in a study of cytomegalovirus exposure and HLA in healthy donors. Using immunoSEQ multiplex PCR, the repertoire was profiled, and TCRdb retains in-frame clones only, with some absent. The repertoire holds 90,000 to 130,000 clones, with 80% to 85% as singletons. The specimen was PBMCs. These receptors all stem from a man aged 25 to 40 in good health and CMV-seropositive. CDR3s include the opening cysteine and the closing phenylalanine or tryptophan. D genes are given only for firm matches. Rows give clone size only sometimes, using once, few, many, or a class for an expanded clone.

TRBD2,NA,TRBJ2-5,TRBV7-2,CASSLGTSGGAKETQYF,TGTGCCAGCAGCCTCGGGACTAGCGGGGGGGCTAAGGAGACCCAGTACTTC
NA,few,TRBJ1-5,TRBV2,CASSERDKLIKSNQPQHF,TGTGCCAGCAGTGAAAGAGACAAGTTGATTAAGAGCAATCAGCCCCAGCATTTT
NA,once,TRBJ1-4,TRBV21-1,CASSKYRRRTGHPTNGKLFF,TGTGCCAGCAGCAAATATCGGCGGCGGACAGGGCATCCTACAAACGGAAAACTGTTTTTT
NA,NA,TRBJ2-7,TRBV5-1,CASSLITGSYEQYF,TGCGCCAGCAGCTTGATAACAGGGTCCTACGAGCAGTACTTC
NA,NA,TRBJ2-5,TRBV5-1,CASSLGVQEETQYF,TGCGCCAGCAGCTTGGGGGTCCAGGAAGAGACCCAGTACTTC
NA,few,TRBJ2-2,TRBV5-1,CASSPSLPRTGELFF,TGCGCCAGCAGCCCGAGCCTCCCGAGGACCGGGGAGCTGTTTTTT
NA,NA,TRBJ2-5,TRBV2,CASKELGSGGTQYF,TGTGCCAGCAAGGAGCTCGGGTCCGGAGGGACCCAGTACTTC
NA,NA,TRBJ2-7,TRBV4-2,CASSPRAETYEQYF,TGTGCCAGCAGCCCGAGGGCAGAGACCTACGAGCAGTACTTC
NA,few,TRBJ2-7,TRBV7-9,CASSFGTPYEQYF,TGTGCCAGCAGCTTCGGGACACCCTACGAGCAGTACTTC
NA,NA,TRBJ1-5,TRBV30,CAWSGGDNQPQHF,TGTGCCTGGAGCGGAGGGGATAATCAGCCCCAGCATTTT
TRBD2,NA,TRBJ2-5,TRBV6-1,CASVSGAGGETQYF,TGTGCCAGCGTATCTGGGGCGGGGGGGGAGACCCAGTACTTC
TRBD1,NA,TRBJ2-3,TRBV19,CASSISGTGEIDTQYF,TGTGCCAGTAGTATAAGTGGGACAGGGGAGATTGATACGCAGTATTTT
TRBD1,NA,TRBJ1-5,TRBV7-6,CASSRTGEDQPQHF,TGTGCCAGCAGCCGGACAGGGGAGGATCAGCCCCAGCATTTT
TRBD1,NA,TRBJ1-5,TRBV19,CASSIRGLRNQPQHF,TGTGCCAGTAGTATTAGGGGGCTACGTAATCAGCCCCAGCATTTT
NA,NA,TRBJ1-1,TRBV19,CASSHGESIEAFF,TGTGCCAGTAGTCACGGAGAGTCGATTGAAGCTTTCTTT
TRBD1,NA,TRBJ2-1,TRBV6-5,CASSSTGTVYNEQFF,TGTGCCAGCAGTTCAACCGGGACAGTTTACAATGAGCAGTTCTTC
NA,NA,TRBJ1-1,TRBV30,CAWRIPPGREYTEAFF,TGTGCCTGGAGAATACCCCCGGGGAGGGAGTACACTGAAGCTTTCTTT
TRBD2,once,TRBJ2-2,TRBV9,CASSVGGGNGELFF,TGTGCCAGCAGCGTGGGGGGAGGGAACGGGGAGCTGTTTTTT
NA,NA,TRBJ1-5,TRBV19,CASSKGQPHGNQPQHF,TGTGCCAGTAGTAAAGGACAACCCCATGGCAATCAGCCCCAGCATTTT
NA,NA,TRBJ1-1,TRBV27,CASSLIEGGSEAFF,TGTGCCAGCAGTTTAATTGAGGGTGGATCTGAAGCTTTCTTT
NA,NA,TRBJ2-1,TRBV2,CASSPGEDSGEQFF,TGTGCCAGCAGTCCCGGAGAAGACAGTGGTGAGCAGTTCTTC
TRBD1,once,TRBJ1-2,TRBV11-2,CASSPRDRGQYGYTF,TGTGCCAGCAGCCCCCGGGACAGGGGGCAATATGGCTACACCTTC
TRBD1,NA,TRBJ1-1,TRBV16,CASSNLLDRDTEAFF,TGTGCCAGCAGCAATTTGCTGGACAGGGACACTGAAGCTTTCTTT
NA,NA,TRBJ2-4,TRBV9,CASSVQAQVGIQYF,TGTGCCAGCAGCGTACAGGCCCAGGTCGGCATTCAGTACTTC
TRBD2,NA,TRBJ2-5,TRBV15,CATSRDAGGGETQYF,TGTGCCACCAGCAGAGATGCGGGCGGGGGGGAGACCCAGTACTTC
TRBD2,NA,TRBJ2-3,TRBV5-1,CASSLFPVVGGATDTQYF,TGCGCCAGCAGCTTGTTCCCCGTCGTCGGGGGGGCGACAGATACGCAGTATTTT
NA,NA,TRBJ1-3,TRBV29-1,CSASTVGASGNTIYF,TGCAGCGCCTCCACCGTAGGGGCCTCTGGAAACACCATATATTTT
TRBD1,NA,TRBJ1-2,TRBV6-1,CASSETRDRGLSYGYTF,TGTGCCAGCAGTGAAACGCGGGACAGGGGGCTGAGCTATGGCTACACCTTC
TRBD1,NA,TRBJ1-2,TRBV5-5,CASSRGQGDGYTF,TGTGCCAGCAGTCGTGGACAGGGGGATGGCTACACCTTC
TRBD2,NA,TRBJ2-1,TRBV5-8,CASSLRVTSGSFGRYNEQFF,TGTGCCAGCAGCTTGAGGGTGACTAGCGGGAGTTTTGGGAGATACAATGAGCAGTTCTTC
TRBD2,NA,TRBJ2-3,TRBV7-7,CASSAGTSGFTDTQYF,TGTGCCAGCAGCGCCGGGACTAGCGGGTTCACAGATACGCAGTATTTT
NA,NA,TRBJ1-1,TRBV27,CASGGWGSGGRTEAFF,TGTGCCAGCGGGGGTTGGGGCAGCGGGGGAAGGACTGAAGCTTTCTTT
TRBD1,NA,TRBJ2-5,TRBV5-1,CASSFGTGGETQYF,TGCGCCAGCAGCTTCGGGACAGGAGGAGAGACCCAGTACTTC
NA,NA,TRBJ1-5,TRBV5-4,CASNPPGGQPQHF,TGTGCCAGCAACCCGCCCGGGGGTCAGCCCCAGCATTTT
TRBD2,NA,TRBJ2-7,TRBV7-2,CASSPTLSGGLHEQYF,TGTGCCAGCAGCCCAACGCTTAGCGGGGGGTTGCACGAGCAGTACTTC
NA,NA,TRBJ1-5,TRBV28,CANSIEGNQPQHF,TGTGCCAACTCTATCGAAGGCAATCAGCCCCAGCATTTT
TRBD1,NA,TRBJ2-1,TRBV29-1,CSVDIGTGDFEQFF,TGCAGCGTTGATATAGGGACAGGGGATTTTGAGCAGTTCTTC
TRBD1,few,TRBJ1-2,TRBV4-2,CASSLGQGYGYTF,TGTGCCAGCAGCCTCGGACAGGGGTATGGCTACACCTTC
TRBD2,NA,TRBJ2-3,TRBV27,CASSLSLRGEGGDTQYF,TGTGCCAGCAGTTTATCGTTACGGGGGGAAGGAGGAGATACGCAGTATTTT
NA,NA,TRBJ1-5,TRBV28,CASSSADLGQPQHF,TGTGCCAGCAGTTCCGCGGACTTGGGTCAGCCCCAGCATTTT
NA,NA,TRBJ2-6,TRBV9,CARYHRFSGANVLTF,TGTGCCCGATACCACAGGTTCTCTGGGGCCAACGTCCTGACTTTC
TRBD1,NA,TRBJ1-1,TRBV28,CASRRTGGAEPAFF,TGTGCCAGCAGGCGGACAGGGGGCGCCGAGCCGGCTTTCTTT
NA,NA,TRBJ1-1,TRBV5-6,CASSEMNTEAFF,TGTGCCAGCAGCGAGATGAACACTGAAGCTTTCTTT
TRBD1,once,TRBJ2-7,TRBV28,CASRLAGQGPYEQYF,TGTGCCAGCAGACTGGCGGGACAGGGACCCTACGAGCAGTACTTC
TRBD1,NA,TRBJ2-5,TRBV7-9,CASSNLRDRQETQYF,TGTGCCAGCAGCAACCTCCGGGACAGACAAGAGACCCAGTACTTC
NA,few,TRBJ2-5,TRBV11-2,CASSLTQLYQETQYF,TGTGCCAGCAGCTTAACACAGCTGTACCAAGAGACCCAGTACTTC
NA,NA,TRBJ1-1,TRBV7-9,CASSLQTGLTEAFF,TGTGCCAGCAGCTTACAAACAGGGCTCACTGAAGCTTTCTTT
NA,NA,TRBJ1-4,TRBV5-8,CASSFSEKLFF,TGTGCCAGCAGCTTTTCGGAAAAACTGTTTTTT
NA,NA,TRBJ2-5,TRBV5-1,CASSLDMYQETQYF,TGCGCCAGCAGCTTGGATATGTACCAAGAGACCCAGTACTTC
NA,NA,TRBJ2-7,TRBV7-2,CASSLVWGEQYF,TGTGCCAGCAGCTTAGTTTGGGGCGAGCAGTACTTC
NA,NA,TRBJ2-1,TRBV9,CASSVMRGTGEQFF,TGTGCCAGCAGCGTTATGAGAGGTACCGGTGAGCAGTTCTTC
TRBD1,NA,TRBJ1-5,TRBV30,CAWSVGQGNQPQHF,TGTGCCTGGAGTGTCGGACAGGGCAATCAGCCCCAGCATTTT
NA,NA,TRBJ2-3,TRBV6-1,CASSVLPGQSTDTQYF,TGTGCCAGCAGTGTTTTGCCCGGACAGAGCACAGATACGCAGTATTTT
TRBD1,few,TRBJ1-1,TRBV6-4,CATSGTGNTEAFF,TGTGCCACCTCCGGGACAGGGAACACTGAAGCTTTCTTT
TRBD1,NA,TRBJ2-1,TRBV19,CASAPGQGSNEQFF,TGTGCCAGTGCCCCGGGACAGGGGTCTAATGAGCAGTTCTTC
NA,NA,TRBJ1-1,TRBV6-1,CASSSEEGTEAFF,TGTGCCAGCAGCTCCGAGGAGGGGACTGAAGCTTTCTTT
TRBD2,few,TRBJ2-5,TRBV27,CASSPTSEETQYF,TGTGCCAGCAGCCCAACTAGCGAGGAGACCCAGTACTTC
NA,NA,TRBJ2-2,TRBV25-1,CASRASVGATGELFF,TGTGCCAGCAGGGCCTCGGTAGGGGCCACCGGGGAGCTGTTTTTT
TRBD2,NA,TRBJ2-1,TRBV9,CASSVFGGAETHEQFF,TGTGCCAGCAGCGTATTCGGGGGGGCGGAAACCCATGAGCAGTTCTTC